The 25 T cell receptor beta chains below come from one sample, sequenced in a study of OX40 agonist ivuxolimab in advanced cancers. Assay: immunoSEQ multiplex PCR; the TCRdb copy retains only in-frame clones and omits some. Here the sample spans over 60,000 clones, 75% to 90% being singletons. The source was CD4+ or CD8+ T cells sorted from blood, collected in a trial of the OX40 agonist ivuxolimab. These receptors came from an adult with an advanced solid tumor such as melanoma, head and neck, liver or kidney cancer.

This chain links TRBV10-2 with TRBJ1-5, with D unclear. Germline loops: CDR1 WSHSY, CDR2 SAAADI. The V and J ends lost 5 bases and 1 base respectively, with 9 bases between them. The length of the CDR3 is 14 residues. The CDR3 sequence is CASSQGRSNQPQHF. The CDR3 nucleotides read TGCGCCAGCAGTCAAGGGAGAAGCAATCAGCCCCAGCATTTT.

In the case of this clone: A read error is possible here, since a much larger clone lies one base away. CDR3 DNA: TGTGCCAGCAGTAAGGGGGAGTGCACCGGGGAGCTGTTTTTT. Its translation: CASSKGECTGELFF. The chain carries TRBV5-6 and TRBJ2-2; D might be TRBD1 (6 bases). In germline, CDR1 is SGHDT, CDR2 YYEEEE. Trimming removed 5 bases at V and 4 bases at J, with 12 bases between. This CDR3 is built from 14 residues. Full variable domain (outside the CDR3, taken from reference TRBV5-6 and TRBJ2-2): DAGVTQSPTHLIKTRGQQVTLRCSPKSGHDTVSWYQQALGQGPQFIFQYYEEEERQRGNFPDRFSGHQFPNYSSELNVNALLLGDSALYLCASSKGECTGELFFGEGSRLTVL.

The V and J genes are TRBV4-1 and TRBJ2-7; D might be TRBD1 (5 bases). Germline V gene lookup returns CDR1 MGHRA and CDR2 YSYEKL. Trimming shortened V by 1 base and J by 3 bases, and 7 bases separated the two germline ends. The CDR3 extends over 13 amino acids. The CDR3: CASSQVQGYEQYF. The CDR3 DNA reads TGCGCCAGCAGCCAAGTCCAGGGCTACGAGCAGTACTTC.

This chain joins TRBV9 and TRBJ2-3; a weak D match, TRBD2 (5 bases). The CDR3 totals 15 residues. Germline CDR1 is SGDLS and CDR2 is YYNGEE. The V end lost 1 base, the J end lost 1 base, and 10 bases lay between the germline ends. In nucleotides, the CDR3 is TGTGCCAGCAGCGTAAGTGAGCGGCGCACAGATACGCAGTATTTT. It yields the protein CASSVSERRTDTQYF.

V usage is TRBV6-5 and J usage is TRBJ1-5; no definite D call. Germline V gene lookup returns CDR1 MNHEY and CDR2 SVGAGI. This CDR3 spans 15 amino acids. Trimming pared 2 bases from V and 0 bases from J, leaving 8 bases between. Here the CDR3 reads CASSYGRNSNQPQHF. The CDR3 DNA sequence: TGTGCCAGCAGTTACGGCAGAAATAGCAATCAGCCCCAGCATTTT.

This sequence joins TRBV29-1 and TRBJ2-1; TRBD1 aligns across 9 bases. The CDR3 runs 13 residues. From germline, CDR1 is SQVTM and CDR2 ANQGSEA. V lost 3 bases, J lost 9 bases, and 6 bases stayed unmatched. CDR3 region: CSVDQTGGGEQFF. CDR3 coding DNA: TGCAGCGTTGACCAGACAGGGGGTGGTGAGCAGTTCTTC.

The chain employs TRBV28 and TRBJ1-1; D might be TRBD1 (6 bases). Trimming took 5 bases from V and 1 from J, leaving 11 bases between them. The CDR3 sequence is 14 residues long. Germline V gene data show CDR1 as MDHEN and CDR2 as SYDVKM. CDR3 nucleotides: TGTGCCAGCAGTCAAAGAGGGGGGAACACTGAAGCTTTCTTT. It specifies CASSQRGGNTEAFF.

Comments on this clone: The same CDR3 can be traced to other DNA sequences in this sample. This chain connects TRBV6-6 to TRBJ2-7, with 8 bases aligning to TRBD1. Per the germline V gene, CDR1 is MNHNY and CDR2 is SVGAGI (reference sequence). This CDR3 contains 15 residues. The trim removed 0 bases at V and 4 bases at J, leaving 5 bases unmatched. The CDR3 region has the DNA TGTGCCAGCAGTTACTCGGCAGGGGGCGCTTACGAGCAGTACTTC. Amino acids: CASSYSAGGAYEQYF.

The chain uses TRBV29-1 and TRBJ1-2, with unresolved D. V dropped 3 bases and J dropped 8 bases, with 16 bases sitting between them. The CDR3 has 13 amino acids. Germline V gives CDR1 SQVTM, CDR2 ANQGSEA. The CDR3 here is CSVESTGVGGYTF. As DNA, the CDR3 is TGCAGCGTTGAGTCGACGGGTGTTGGCGGCTACACCTTC.

This clone was found once. This chain links TRBV5-1 with TRBJ1-3; tentative D call: TRBD1 (5 bases). Trimming removed 0 bases at V and 4 bases at J, with 11 bases between. Germline V gene sequence: CDR1 SGHRS, CDR2 YFSETQ. CDR3 length: 15 residues. The CDR3 coding sequence is TGCGCCAGCAGCTTGGGAGGGGTTGACGGAAACACCATATATTTT. Encoded protein: CASSLGGVDGNTIYF.

The chain carries TRBV7-2 and TRBJ2-7; 11 bases line up with TRBD2. After removal of 5 bases from V and 4 bases from J, the junction contained 4 bases not matched to a gene. In germline, CDR1 is SGHTA, CDR2 FQGNSA. This CDR3 comprises 14 residues. CDR3 coding DNA: TGTGCCAGCAGCACGGGACTAGCGGATTACGAGCAGTACTTC. Translating gives CASSTGLADYEQYF.

The rearrangement joins TRBV20-1 to TRBJ2-1; no firm D call. Trimming took off 5 bases at V and 7 bases at J, with 9 bases between the two ends. Germline assignment: CDR1 DFQATT and CDR2 SNEGSKA (reference sequence). The CDR3 spans 11 residues. The CDR3 bases are TGCAGTGCTCCGCTCGGAAATGAGCAGTTCTTC. Translated: CSAPLGNEQFF.

The V call is TRBV11-3, the J call TRBJ2-2, with D tentatively TRBD1 (6 bases). Germline assignment: CDR1 SGHNT and CDR2 YENEEA. This CDR3 spans 15 amino acids. V was clipped by 4 bases and J by 5 bases, with 14 bases between them. The CDR3 sequence: CASSSQDRRTGELFF. CDR3 coding DNA: TGTGCCAGCAGCTCGCAGGACAGACGAACCGGGGAGCTGTTTTTT.

The V gene is TRBV19, the J gene TRBJ2-5; D is perhaps TRBD1 or TRBD2 (5 bases each). The CDR3 is 14 amino acids. Germline assignment: CDR1 LNHDA and CDR2 SQIVND (reference sequence). Trimming removed 5 bases from V and 5 bases from J, with 15 bases in between. CDR3 sequence (DNA): TGTGCCAGTAGTGGGGCGACTAAAACGGAGACCCAGTACTTC. Its protein product is CASSGATKTETQYF.

On this clone itself: The junction and the germline gene differ at one end; a read error may be behind it. The rearrangement joins TRBV6-1 to TRBJ1-5; 7 nucleotides agree with TRBD1. This CDR3 comprises 17 residues. Germline V gives CDR1 MNHNS, CDR2 SASEGT. The CDR3 spells CASTEGFRGQSNQPQHF. Here the CDR3 DNA reads TGTGCCAGCACTGAAGGGTTCAGGGGACAGAGCAATCAGCCCCAGCATTTT.

The chain joins TRBV27 to TRBJ2-1; D is ambiguous. The length of the CDR3 is 17 residues. V lost 3 bases to trimming and J lost 0 bases, with 15 bases between them. CDR1 is MNHEY, CDR2 SMNVEV, per germline (reference sequence). The CDR3 spells CASSFVGYPSSYNEQFF. The CDR3, as DNA: TGTGCCAGCAGTTTCGTCGGGTACCCCAGCTCCTACAATGAGCAGTTCTTC.

This chain connects TRBV13 to TRBJ2-1; the D is unclear. The CDR3 is 13 amino acids. Germline V gene sequence: CDR1 PRHDT, CDR2 FYEKMQ (reference sequence). V lost 6 bases and J lost 3, with 9 bases in between. CDR3 protein: CASRRENYNEQFF. CDR3 coding DNA: TGTGCCAGCAGACGCGAAAACTACAATGAGCAGTTCTTC.

The CDR3 loop is CASSQPFNQPQHF. CDR3 nucleotide sequence: TGCGCCAGCAGCCAACCGTTCAATCAGCCCCAGCATTTT. The chain joins TRBV4-1 to TRBJ1-5; D is ambiguous. CDR1 and CDR2 (germline): MGHRA, YSYEKL. V dropped 2 bases and J dropped 3 bases, with 5 bases sitting between them. The CDR3 sequence is 13 residues long.

This clone has only one observation. The chain joins TRBV11-1 to TRBJ1-3, with 8 bases fitting TRBD1. The CDR3 is 15 residues long. Trimming at V came to 6 bases and at J to 1 base, leaving 5 bases not matched to a gene. CDR1 and CDR2 (germline): SGHAT, FQDESV (reference sequence). CDR3 bases: TGTGCCAGCAGTTCGCAGGGGGCTTCTGGAAACACCATATATTTT. Protein sequence: CASSSQGASGNTIYF.

CDR3 in amino acids: CASSLSGQGATYGYTF. The CDR3 bases are TGTGCCAGCAGTTTATCAGGACAGGGAGCTACCTATGGCTACACCTTC. J is TRBJ1-2 and V is TRBV27, with TRBD1 matching over 8 bases. The CDR3 length is 16 residues. Trimming at V came to 0 bases and at J to 4 bases, leaving 7 bases not matched to a gene. CDR1 and CDR2 from the germline V gene are MNHEY and SMNVEV (reference sequence).

V usage is TRBV11-1 and J usage is TRBJ2-2; D is unresolved. V was cut by 5 bases and J by 2 bases, with 12 bases left in between. Germline-derived CDR1 and CDR2 are SGHAT and FQDESV (reference sequence). This CDR3 has 15 amino acids. The CDR3: CASSPTRVNTGELFF. In DNA, the CDR3 is TGTGCCAGCAGCCCAACACGGGTTAACACCGGGGAGCTGTTTTTT.

V and J are TRBV7-8 and TRBJ2-2; weak D call: TRBD2 (5 bases). This CDR3 comprises 14 residues. Germline values: CDR1 SGHVS, CDR2 FQNEAQ. The germline V and J ends were trimmed by 3 bases and 6 bases, with 11 bases remaining between them. CDR3 coding DNA: TGTGCCAGCAGCTTCACGGGGTCCCCCGGGGAGCTGTTTTTT. Translated, it gives CASSFTGSPGELFF.

The gene calls are TRBV10-2 and TRBJ2-7, with D possibly matching TRBD1 (6 bases). V gave up 4 bases and J gave up 7 bases, with 17 bases separating them. This CDR3 region has 14 residues. Per germline, CDR1 WSHSY and CDR2 SAAADI. CDR3 sequence reads: CASSGGTGLGEQYF. The CDR3 DNA sequence: TGCGCCAGCAGTGGGGGTACAGGGCTCGGGGAGCAGTACTTC.

The chain recombines TRBV30 with TRBJ2-7; D unresolved. V was shortened by 0 bases and J by 6 bases, with 12 bases between the two germline ends. The CDR3 length is 13 residues. CDR1 GTSNPN and CDR2 SVGIG come from the germline V gene (reference sequence). CDR3 loop: CAWSVEGAAEQYF. CDR3 bases: TGTGCCTGGAGTGTAGAAGGAGCAGCCGAGCAGTACTTC.

V is TRBV19 and J is TRBJ1-1, with a tentative D call TRBD1 (6 bases). The CDR3 sequence is 13 residues long. The V gene lost 6 bases and the J gene lost 8 bases, with 16 bases spanning the gap. Germline V gives CDR1 LNHDA, CDR2 SQIVND (reference sequence). CDR3: CASRTDRLLEAFF. CDR3 DNA: TGTGCCAGTAGAACCGACAGGCTGTTGGAAGCTTTCTTT. Variable domain in full (rest from reference TRBV19 and TRBJ1-1): DGGITQSPKYLFRKEGQNVTLSCEQNLNHDAMYWYRQDPGQGLRLIYYSQIVNDFQKGDIAEGYSVSREKKESFPLTVTSAQKNPTAFYLCASRTDRLLEAFFGQGTRLTVV.